This passage covers 8 T cell receptor beta chains from one sample sequenced in a study of T cells in Graves' hyperthyroidism and ophthalmopathy. Researchers took RNA transcripts and amplified the TCR beta CDR3 regions from them. During a first-round RT-PCR of the TCR CDR3, the HTBI primer set was used. TCRdb passed the multiplex PCR reads through MiXCR, listing each CDR3 protein once. Of roughly 500,000 distinct CDR3 sequences detected, approximately 14% appear once; the ten largest clones hold approximately 5.7%. Sequencing input: blood. The source is a woman in her twenties or thirties with Graves' hyperthyroidism that later progressed to Graves' ophthalmopathy.

Note on this clonotype: This may come from a read error, since a much larger clone is one base off. The rearrangement joins TRBV7-9 to TRBJ2-1; D may be TRBD1 (6 bases). This CDR3 region has 15 residues. Germline lookup yields CDR1 SEHNR and CDR2 FQNEAQ (reference sequence). The CDR3: CAGSLDSGAASEQFF. As DNA, the CDR3 is TGTGCCGGCAGCTTAGACTCAGGGGCAGCAAGTGAGCAGTTCTTC.

The table lists this clonotype with many counts. This chain connects TRBV5-1 to TRBJ1-5; D is undetermined. Germline V gene sequence: CDR1 SGHRS, CDR2 YFSETQ. V was pared by 4 bases and J by 6 bases, with 17 bases between. The CDR3 sequence is 15 residues long. The chain's CDR3 is CASSRGGEPAQPQHF. DNA for the CDR3: TGCGCCAGCAGCCGAGGTGGGGAGCCTGCTCAGCCCCAGCATTTT.

On this clonotype: This sequence may be a read error, since a much larger clone differs from it by one base. The chain joins TRBV30 to TRBJ2-3; TRBD1 aligns across 8 bases. Germline V gives CDR1 GTSNPN, CDR2 SVGIG (reference sequence). CDR3 size: 14 residues. CDR3 in amino acids: CARSSGQGPDTQYF. The CDR3 coding sequence is TGTGCCCGGAGTTCCGGACAGGGTCCAGATACGCAGTATTTT.

In its sample, this clonotype was seen a few times. The rearrangement uses TRBV5-6 and TRBJ2-7, with 9 nucleotides matching TRBD2. V was pared by 10 bases and J by 4 bases, with 9 bases of the junction left unmatched. The CDR3 is 13 residues long. CDR1 is SGHDT, CDR2 YYEEEE, per germline. Here the CDR3 reads CAGSLAGTYEQYF. DNA of the CDR3: TGTGCCGGAAGCCTAGCGGGAACTTACGAGCAGTACTTC. The full variable domain, its missing parts supplied by reference TRBV5-6 and TRBJ2-7, is DAGVTQSPTHLIKTRGQQVTLRCSPKSGHDTVSWYQQALGQGPQFIFQYYEEEERQRGNFPDRFSGHQFPNYSSELNVNALLLGDSALYLCAGSLAGTYEQYFGPGTRLTVT.

The V call is TRBV6-2 or TRBV6-3, the J call TRBJ2-4, with D unclear. The CDR3 consists of 16 residues. Germline V gene lookup returns CDR1 MNHEY and CDR2 SVGEGT. With 5 bases removed from V and 0 bases from J, the gap between germline ends came to 14 bases. The chain's CDR3 is CASSAPSMRAKNIQYF. CDR3 nucleotide sequence: TGTGCCAGCAGTGCCCCCAGCATGCGAGCCAAAAACATTCAGTACTTC.

The chain uses TRBV27 and TRBJ1-6; perhaps TRBD1 as D (6 bases). The CDR3 is 16 amino acids. The germline V gene encodes CDR1 MNHEY and CDR2 SMNVEV (reference sequence). V was cut by 11 bases and J by 7 bases, with 24 bases left in between. The CDR3, as DNA: TGTGCCGGCACCACCGGAAGGGGGGCCAAGAATTCACCCCTCCACTTT. This translates into CAGTTGRGAKNSPLHF.

There are many counts of this clonotype. The chain recombines TRBV20-1 with TRBJ1-6; a possible D gene is TRBD1 (5 bases). V lost 0 bases to trimming and J lost 8 bases, with 20 bases between them. CDR3 size: 17 residues. CDR1 is DFQATT, CDR2 SNEGSKA, per germline (reference sequence). CDR3 protein: CSARDLRAVSGDSPLHF. DNA for the CDR3: TGCAGTGCTAGAGATCTTAGGGCAGTCTCGGGGGATTCACCCCTCCACTTT.

This clonotype occurred many times. V usage is TRBV7-9 and J usage is TRBJ2-1; the D gene is possibly TRBD1 (7 bases). Germline CDR1 is SEHNR and CDR2 is FQNEAQ (reference sequence). The CDR3 spans 19 residues. V lost 1 base to trimming and J lost 5 bases, with 24 bases between them. CDR3 in amino acids: CASSLGLDRALLAHNEQFF. The CDR3 nucleotides are TGTGCCAGCAGCTTAGGCCTCGACAGGGCCCTACTAGCTCACAATGAGCAGTTCTTC.